The 31 T cell receptor beta chains presented below share a single source sample, sequenced in a study of B cell selection in AIRE deficiency. Here immunoSEQ multiplex PCR was the method, and the copy in TCRdb shows in-frame clones only, minus some. The sample has 11,000 to 15,000 clones, under 95% seen once; the top ten hold 0.8% to 1.2%. Regulatory T cells were sorted as CD4+CD25hiCD127low/negative cells. The sequenced material came from Tregs sorted from PBMCs. The receptors shown here come from a human donor with AIRE deficiency.

The rearrangement uses TRBV5-1 and TRBJ2-1, with TRBD2 matching 14 bases. This CDR3 contains 16 residues. V trimming: 4 bases; J trimming: 4 bases; junction bases outside the gene matches: 4. Germline V gene sequence: CDR1 SGHRS, CDR2 YFSETQ. Here the CDR3 reads CASSLGLAGGYNEQFF. The CDR3 bases are TGCGCCAGCAGCCTCGGACTAGCGGGAGGTTACAATGAGCAGTTCTTC.

This chain joins TRBV5-1 and TRBJ1-4; weak D call: TRBD1 (6 bases). Trimming took 3 bases from V and 7 from J, leaving 13 bases between them. Germline assignment: CDR1 SGHRS and CDR2 YFSETQ. The CDR3 runs to 14 residues. CDR3 DNA sequence: TGCGCCAGCAGCTCAGGAGGGGGAGGTGAAAAACTGTTTTTT. This codes for CASSSGGGGEKLFF. Based on the CDR3 plus reference TRBV5-1 and TRBJ1-4, the full variable domain is KAGVTQTPRYLIKTRGQQVTLSCSPISGHRSVSWYQQTPGQGLQFLFEYFSETQRNKGNFPGRFSGRQFSNSRSEMNVSTLELGDSALYLCASSSGGGGEKLFFGSGTQLSVL.

In its sample, this clone ranks as medium-sized. The chain has TRBV28 and TRBJ1-5, with a weak D call TRBD1 (5 bases). The CDR3 extends over 15 amino acids. V lost 8 bases and J lost 4, with 18 bases in between. Germline lookup yields CDR1 MDHEN and CDR2 SYDVKM. The CDR3: CASGTLGRENQPQHF. The CDR3, as DNA: TGTGCCAGCGGAACTTTGGGACGGGAGAATCAGCCCCAGCATTTT.

J is TRBJ2-2 and V is TRBV28, with D possibly matching TRBD1 (6 bases). V shed 5 bases and J shed 4 bases, with 17 bases lying between them. This CDR3 contains 16 residues. Germline V gene sequence: CDR1 MDHEN, CDR2 SYDVKM. This chain's CDR3 is CASSALGRGATGELFF. In DNA, the CDR3 is TGTGCCAGCAGTGCCTTGGGCAGGGGTGCCACCGGGGAGCTGTTTTTT.

The V call is TRBV29-1, the J call TRBJ2-5; D perhaps matches TRBD2 (7 bases). The CDR3 consists of 12 residues. V shed 5 bases and J shed 5 bases, with 12 bases lying between them. The germline gives CDR1 SQVTM, CDR2 ANQGSEA. The CDR3 sequence is CSVWRGGETQYF. The CDR3 nucleotides are TGCAGCGTTTGGAGGGGGGGGGAGACCCAGTACTTC.

This rearrangement joins TRBV7-2 to TRBJ2-3; possible D gene TRBD2, 6 bases. The CDR3 has 14 amino acids. Looked up from germline, CDR1 is SGHTA and CDR2 is FQGNSA. Between the trimmed V and J ends, which lost 8 bases and 3 bases, there was a span of 15 bases. DNA for the CDR3: TGTGCCAGCTTCAAAGGACTACGAACAGATACGCAGTATTTT. This sequence encodes CASFKGLRTDTQYF.

The J gene is TRBJ2-1, the V gene TRBV19; no firm D call. This CDR3 has 12 amino acids. V was trimmed by 7 bases and J by 10 bases, leaving 14 bases between them. The germline CDR1 and CDR2 sequences are LNHDA and SQIVND (reference sequence). CDR3 in DNA: TGTGCCAGTACTAGTCGCATGGGCGAGCAGTTCTTC. This sequence encodes CASTSRMGEQFF.

The V and J genes are TRBV4-1 and TRBJ1-3; 10 nucleotides agree with TRBD1. The V and J ends lost 4 bases and 8 bases, in that order; junction bases with no gene match: 17. This CDR3 comprises 18 residues. Germline CDR1 and CDR2: MGHRA and YSYEKL. The CDR3 protein is CASSPQSLSGTGADTIYF. As DNA, the CDR3 is TGCGCCAGCAGCCCACAAAGCCTATCCGGGACAGGGGCGGACACCATATATTTT.

The rearrangement joins TRBV5-4 to TRBJ1-1, with 10 bases identical to TRBD1. V shed 2 bases, J shed 6 bases, and the junction held 10 bases outside the gene matches. The V gene's germline CDR1 is SGHNT and CDR2 YYREEE (reference sequence). The length of the CDR3 is 16 residues. DNA of the CDR3: TGTGCCAGCAGCTTTGTACCGGGACAGGGGATTGCTGAAGCTTTCTTT. Its translation is CASSFVPGQGIAEAFF.

J is TRBJ2-1 and V is TRBV5-1; 10 nucleotides line up with TRBD2. The CDR3 length is 15 residues. The germline CDR1 and CDR2 sequences are SGHRS and YFSETQ. The ends lost 2 bases at V and 2 bases at J; junction bases unmatched: 1. CDR3 loop: CASSFSGRAYNEQFF. The CDR3, as DNA: TGCGCCAGCAGCTTCAGCGGGAGGGCCTACAATGAGCAGTTCTTC.

V usage is TRBV4-1 and J usage is TRBJ1-1; maybe TRBD1 (5 bases). The V end lost 6 bases, the J end lost 6 bases, and 23 bases lay between the germline ends. This CDR3 spans 16 amino acids. In germline, CDR1 is MGHRA, CDR2 YSYEKL. The CDR3, as DNA: TGCGCCAGCAGTCCACTGTCCGGGGCGAGCGTAGCTGAAGCTTTCTTT. Translated: CASSPLSGASVAEAFF.

V usage is TRBV7-8 and J usage is TRBJ2-7; 11 bases are shared with TRBD2. With 2 bases clipped from V and 2 bases from J, the junction kept 8 bases outside the gene matches. Germline V gene lookup returns CDR1 SGHVS and CDR2 FQNEAQ. There are 17 residues in the CDR3. The CDR3 coding sequence is TGTGCCAGCAGCTTAAGGTTAGCGGGAGGGCCTGCCTACGAGCAGTACTTC. This translates into CASSLRLAGGPAYEQYF. Combining the CDR3 with reference TRBV7-8 and TRBJ2-7 gives the whole variable domain GAGVSQSPRYKVAKRGQDVALRCDPISGHVSLFWYQQALGQGPEFLTYFQNEAQLDKSGLPSDRFFAERPEGSVSTLKIQRTQQEDSAVYLCASSLRLAGGPAYEQYFGPGTRLTVT.

This clone was observed a handful of times. In nucleotides, the CDR3 is TGTGCCAGCTCACTCCGGGACTCATACAATGAGCAGTTCTTC. This translates into CASSLRDSYNEQFF. This sequence joins TRBV18 and TRBJ2-1; D may be TRBD2 (6 bases). With 4 bases removed from V and 4 bases from J, the gap between germline ends came to 11 bases. This CDR3 has 14 amino acids. The germline CDR1 and CDR2 sequences are KGHSH and LQKENI.

The chain combines TRBV6-1 with TRBJ2-1, with TRBD2 as a possible D gene (6 bases). Germline CDR1 is MNHNS and CDR2 is SASEGT. V was cut by 10 bases and J by 1 base, with 17 bases left in between. The CDR3 loop spans 15 amino acids. DNA for the CDR3: TGTGCCACCACCCAAACCGGGACTTCCTACAATGAGCAGTTCTTC. It is translated as CATTQTGTSYNEQFF.

This chain links TRBV11-3 with TRBJ2-1, with D possibly being TRBD1 or TRBD2 (5 bases each). V shed 1 base and J shed 6 bases, with 13 bases lying between them. CDR1 and CDR2 from the germline V gene are SGHNT and YENEEA. The CDR3 contains 15 residues. The CDR3 protein is CASSLVGAGRNEQFF. The CDR3, as DNA: TGTGCCAGCAGCTTAGTCGGGGCAGGGCGCAATGAGCAGTTCTTC.

DNA for the CDR3: TGTGCCAGCAGCTTAGACGGGACTAGGCTTTACGAGCAGTACTTC. Translating it yields CASSLDGTRLYEQYF. The rearrangement uses TRBV7-9 and TRBJ2-7; TRBD2 agrees at 8 bases. The germline gives CDR1 SEHNR, CDR2 FQNEAQ (reference sequence). The CDR3 has 15 amino acids. Trimming cost V 1 base and J 4 bases; bases outside gene matches: 6.

This sequence joins TRBV2 and TRBJ2-5; TRBD2 matches 11 bases. This CDR3 region has 16 residues. Per the germline V gene, CDR1 is SNHLY and CDR2 is FYNNEI. V lost 7 bases to trimming and J lost 3 bases; unmatched junction nucleotides: 10. The CDR3 bases are TGTGCCAGCACGGGAATAGCGGGAGGGCCTGAAGAGACCCAGTACTTC. The encoded protein is CASTGIAGGPEETQYF.

The chain joins TRBV2 to TRBJ2-3; D ambiguous. Trimming took off 4 bases at V and 2 bases at J, with 13 bases between the two ends. Germline V gene lookup returns CDR1 SNHLY and CDR2 FYNNEI. There are 15 residues in the CDR3. The CDR3: CASSADGIFTDTQYF. CDR3 nucleotides: TGTGCCAGCAGTGCTGACGGAATCTTCACAGATACGCAGTATTTT.

This clone came up a few times. The chain joins TRBV18 to TRBJ2-5; 10 nucleotides match TRBD2. CDR3 size: 16 residues. The trim removed 3 bases at V and 5 bases at J, leaving 9 bases unmatched. The germline V gene has CDR1 KGHSH and CDR2 LQKENI. In DNA form, the CDR3 reads TGTGCCAGCTCACCGACCCTAGCGGGAGTCGAGGAGACCCAGTACTTC. This encodes CASSPTLAGVEETQYF.

The DNA for the CDR3 is TGTGCCAGCTCACCATGGGCCGACACCTACGAGCAGTACTTC. As protein: CASSPWADTYEQYF. This chain uses TRBV18 with TRBJ2-7; D is unclear. The CDR3 is 14 amino acids. CDR1 and CDR2 from the germline V gene are KGHSH and LQKENI. V lost 2 bases and J 2 bases, leaving 10 bases between the germline ends.

V is TRBV5-1 and J is TRBJ1-2, with D tentatively TRBD1 (6 bases). The germline CDR1 and CDR2 sequences are SGHRS and YFSETQ. The CDR3 is 14 amino acids. The V end lost 1 base, the J end lost 3 bases, and 10 bases lay between the germline ends. CDR3 sequence reads: CASSLLQGDYGYTF. The CDR3 nucleotides read TGCGCCAGCAGCTTGCTACAGGGCGACTATGGCTACACCTTC.

The CDR3 loop reads CASKDREREKLFF. Written as DNA, the CDR3 is TGTGCCAGCAAGGACAGGGAACGTGAAAAACTGTTTTTT. The rearrangement links TRBV28 to TRBJ1-4; 8 bases agree with TRBD1. Germline values: CDR1 MDHEN, CDR2 SYDVKM. The trim removed 7 bases at V and 7 bases at J, leaving 5 bases unmatched. This CDR3 is 13 amino acids long. The variable domain in full, completed from reference TRBV28 and TRBJ1-4, reads DVKVTQSSRYLVKRTGEKVFLECVQDMDHENMFWYRQDPGLGLRLIYFSYDVKMKEKGDIPEGYSVSREKKERFSLILESASTNQTSMYLCASKDREREKLFFGSGTQLSVL.

The chain recombines TRBV18 with TRBJ2-3, with 7 positions matching TRBD2. CDR1 KGHSH and CDR2 LQKENI come from the germline V gene. The CDR3 extends over 15 amino acids. V lost 6 bases and J lost 0; bases outside the gene matches: 6. The CDR3 protein is CASSQSGTSTDTQYF. The CDR3, as DNA: TGTGCCAGCTCGCAAAGCGGGACTAGCACAGATACGCAGTATTTT.

The table lists this clone with a count of one. V is TRBV19 and J is TRBJ2-6; TRBD1 or TRBD2 may be the D gene (5 bases each). CDR3 size: 15 residues. Germline loops: CDR1 LNHDA, CDR2 SQIVND (reference sequence). V lost 5 bases, J lost 4 bases, and 12 bases lay in between. The DNA of the CDR3 is TGTGCCAGTAGTGTCCGGGGACCCGGGGCCAACGTCCTGACTTTC. As protein: CASSVRGPGANVLTF.

The J gene is TRBJ2-5, the V gene TRBV19, with TRBD1 as a possible D gene (5 bases). CDR1 is LNHDA and CDR2 is SQIVND in the germline V gene (reference sequence). This CDR3 has 14 amino acids. V was shortened by 3 bases and J by 2 bases, with 10 bases between the two germline ends. DNA of the CDR3: TGTGCCAGTAGTATCTACAGGAGTCAAGAGACCCAGTACTTC. It is translated as CASSIYRSQETQYF.

The chain is built from TRBV18 and TRBJ2-1; 7 bases line up with TRBD1. With 2 bases clipped from V and 0 bases from J, the junction kept 16 bases outside the gene matches. The CDR3 is 20 residues long. From germline, CDR1 is KGHSH and CDR2 LQKENI. The CDR3 bases are TGTGCCAGCTCACCATATAAGAGGCAGGGGGTATACAGCTCCTACAATGAGCAGTTCTTC. Translated: CASSPYKRQGVYSSYNEQFF.

This chain connects TRBV7-9 to TRBJ2-7; 8 bases are shared with TRBD1. The CDR3 spans 16 residues. V was pared by 1 base and J by 2 bases, with 7 bases of the junction left unmatched. Germline V gene lookup returns CDR1 SEHNR and CDR2 FQNEAQ (reference sequence). This CDR3 is CASSLVAGTGTYEQYF. The CDR3 DNA reads as TGTGCCAGCAGCTTAGTAGCCGGGACAGGTACCTACGAGCAGTACTTC.

The chain links TRBV2 to TRBJ2-2; D possibly uses TRBD1 or TRBD2 (5 bases each). Germline CDR1 is SNHLY and CDR2 is FYNNEI. V was shortened by 5 bases and J by 0 bases, with 19 bases between the two germline ends. This CDR3 is 18 amino acids long. CDR3 in amino acids: CASSRTGPKVANTGELFF. The CDR3 coding sequence is TGTGCCAGCAGTCGAACGGGGCCTAAGGTAGCGAACACCGGGGAGCTGTTTTTT.

The chain joins TRBV28 to TRBJ1-4, with a weak D call TRBD1 (6 bases). The CDR3 sequence is 16 residues long. Germline-derived CDR1 and CDR2 are MDHEN and SYDVKM. V shed 5 bases and J shed 8 bases, with 21 bases lying between them. The CDR3 DNA is TGTGCCAGCAGTCCGCCGAGGGGGAAGTCGGGAGAAAAACTGTTTTTT. The encoded protein is CASSPPRGKSGEKLFF.

The chain links TRBV4-2 to TRBJ2-5; D perhaps matches TRBD2 (5 bases). The CDR3 runs to 15 residues. CDR1 and CDR2 (germline): LGHNA, YNFKEQ. The germline V and J ends were trimmed by 4 bases and 5 bases, with 17 bases remaining between them. Here the CDR3 reads CASSPPEGVGETQYF. In nucleotides, the CDR3 is TGTGCCAGCAGCCCCCCAGAGGGAGTAGGTGAGACCCAGTACTTC.

The gene calls are TRBV5-1 and TRBJ2-1, with 9 nucleotides matching TRBD1. V lost 6 bases, J lost 6 bases, and 13 bases stayed unmatched. This CDR3 has 16 residues. The germline V gene has CDR1 SGHRS and CDR2 YFSETQ. DNA of the CDR3: TGCGCCAGCAAAGCGTCGCCGGGACAGGGATCCAATGAGCAGTTCTTC. It specifies CASKASPGQGSNEQFF.